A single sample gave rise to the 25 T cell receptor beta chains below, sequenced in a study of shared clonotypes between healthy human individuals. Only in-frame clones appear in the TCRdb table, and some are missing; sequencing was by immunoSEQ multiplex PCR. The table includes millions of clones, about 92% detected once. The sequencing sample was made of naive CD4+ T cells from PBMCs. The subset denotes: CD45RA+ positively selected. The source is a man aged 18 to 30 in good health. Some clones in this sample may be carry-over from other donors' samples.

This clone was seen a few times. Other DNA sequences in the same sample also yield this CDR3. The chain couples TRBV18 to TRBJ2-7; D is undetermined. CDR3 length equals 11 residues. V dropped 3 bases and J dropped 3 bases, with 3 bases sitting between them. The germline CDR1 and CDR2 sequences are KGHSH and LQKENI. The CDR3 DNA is TGTGCCAGCTCACCCGACTACGAGCAGTACTTC. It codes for CASSPDYEQYF.

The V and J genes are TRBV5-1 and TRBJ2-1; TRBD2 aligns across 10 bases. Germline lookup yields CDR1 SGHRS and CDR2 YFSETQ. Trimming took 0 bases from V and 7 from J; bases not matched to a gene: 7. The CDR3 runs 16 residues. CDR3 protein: CASSLALAGVFNEQFF. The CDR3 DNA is TGCGCCAGCAGCTTGGCCCTAGCGGGAGTATTTAATGAGCAGTTCTTC.

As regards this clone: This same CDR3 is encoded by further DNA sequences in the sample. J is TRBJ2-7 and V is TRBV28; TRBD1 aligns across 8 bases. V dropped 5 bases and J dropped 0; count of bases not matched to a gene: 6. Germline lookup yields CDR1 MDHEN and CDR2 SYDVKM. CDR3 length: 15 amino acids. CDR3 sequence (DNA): TGTGCCAGCAGTCCTCGGGACAGGCCCTCCTACGAGCAGTACTTC. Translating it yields CASSPRDRPSYEQYF. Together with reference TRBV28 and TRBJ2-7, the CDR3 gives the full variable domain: DVKVTQSSRYLVKRTGEKVFLECVQDMDHENMFWYRQDPGLGLRLIYFSYDVKMKEKGDIPEGYSVSREKKERFSLILESASTNQTSMYLCASSPRDRPSYEQYFGPGTRLTVT.

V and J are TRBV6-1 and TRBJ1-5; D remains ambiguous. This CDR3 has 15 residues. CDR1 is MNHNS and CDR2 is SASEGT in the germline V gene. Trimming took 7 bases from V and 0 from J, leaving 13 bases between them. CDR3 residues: CASNSRMYSNQPQHF. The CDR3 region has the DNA TGTGCCAGCAATTCGCGGATGTATAGCAATCAGCCCCAGCATTTT.

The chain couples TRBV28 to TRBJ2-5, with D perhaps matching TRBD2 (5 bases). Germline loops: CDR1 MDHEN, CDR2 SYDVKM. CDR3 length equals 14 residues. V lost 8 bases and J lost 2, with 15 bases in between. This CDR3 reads CASGPLPGQETQYF. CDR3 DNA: TGTGCCAGCGGACCTCTACCGGGACAAGAGACCCAGTACTTC. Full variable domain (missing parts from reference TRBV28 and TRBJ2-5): DVKVTQSSRYLVKRTGEKVFLECVQDMDHENMFWYRQDPGLGLRLIYFSYDVKMKEKGDIPEGYSVSREKKERFSLILESASTNQTSMYLCASGPLPGQETQYFGPGTRLLVL.

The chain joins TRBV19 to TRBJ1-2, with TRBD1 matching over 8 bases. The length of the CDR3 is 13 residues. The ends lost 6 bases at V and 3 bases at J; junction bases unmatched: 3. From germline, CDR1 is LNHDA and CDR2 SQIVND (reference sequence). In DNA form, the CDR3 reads TGTGCCAGTAGGGACAGGGAGCACTATGGCTACACCTTC. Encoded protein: CASRDREHYGYTF.

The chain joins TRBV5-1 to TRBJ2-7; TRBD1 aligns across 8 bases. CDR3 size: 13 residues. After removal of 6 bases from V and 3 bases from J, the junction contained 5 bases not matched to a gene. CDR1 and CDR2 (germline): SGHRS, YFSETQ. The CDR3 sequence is CASTPDRGYEQYF. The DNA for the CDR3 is TGCGCCAGCACCCCCGACAGGGGCTACGAGCAGTACTTC. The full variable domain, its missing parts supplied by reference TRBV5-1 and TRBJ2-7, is KAGVTQTPRYLIKTRGQQVTLSCSPISGHRSVSWYQQTPGQGLQFLFEYFSETQRNKGNFPGRFSGRQFSNSRSEMNVSTLELGDSALYLCASTPDRGYEQYFGPGTRLTVT.

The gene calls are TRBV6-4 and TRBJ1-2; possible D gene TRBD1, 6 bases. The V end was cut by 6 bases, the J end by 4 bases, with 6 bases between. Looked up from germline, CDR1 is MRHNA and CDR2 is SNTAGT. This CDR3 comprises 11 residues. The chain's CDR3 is CASRDSYGYTF. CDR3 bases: TGTGCCAGCAGGGACAGCTATGGCTACACCTTC.

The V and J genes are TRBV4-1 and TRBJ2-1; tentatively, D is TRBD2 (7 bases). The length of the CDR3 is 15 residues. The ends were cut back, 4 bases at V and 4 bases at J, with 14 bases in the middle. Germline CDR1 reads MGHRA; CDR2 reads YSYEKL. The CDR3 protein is CASSPSRGGYNEQFF. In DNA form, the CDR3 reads TGCGCCAGCAGCCCGTCTAGGGGGGGTTACAATGAGCAGTTCTTC.

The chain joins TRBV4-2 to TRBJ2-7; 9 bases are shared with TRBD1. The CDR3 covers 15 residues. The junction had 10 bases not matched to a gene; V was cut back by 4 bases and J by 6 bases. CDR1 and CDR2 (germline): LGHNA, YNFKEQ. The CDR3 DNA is TGTGCCAGCAGCCCCCAACGGGACAGGGACTCCGAGCAGTACTTC. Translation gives CASSPQRDRDSEQYF.

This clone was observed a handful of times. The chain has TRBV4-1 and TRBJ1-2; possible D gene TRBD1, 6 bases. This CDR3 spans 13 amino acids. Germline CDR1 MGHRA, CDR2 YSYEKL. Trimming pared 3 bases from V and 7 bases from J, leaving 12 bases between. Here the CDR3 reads CASSQETGSGYTF. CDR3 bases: TGCGCCAGCAGCCAGGAAACAGGGAGTGGCTACACCTTC.

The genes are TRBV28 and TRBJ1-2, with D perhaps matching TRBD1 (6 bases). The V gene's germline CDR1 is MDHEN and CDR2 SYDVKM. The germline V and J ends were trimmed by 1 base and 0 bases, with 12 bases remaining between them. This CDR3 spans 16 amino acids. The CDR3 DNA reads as TGTGCCAGCAGTTTATCTGCCGGACAGACTAACTATGGCTACACCTTC. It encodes CASSLSAGQTNYGYTF.

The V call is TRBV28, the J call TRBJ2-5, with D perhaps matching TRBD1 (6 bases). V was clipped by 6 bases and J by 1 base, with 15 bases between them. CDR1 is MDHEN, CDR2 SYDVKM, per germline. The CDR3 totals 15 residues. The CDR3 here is CASSTGPLIQETQYF. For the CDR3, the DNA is TGTGCCAGCAGCACAGGGCCCCTAATCCAAGAGACCCAGTACTTC.

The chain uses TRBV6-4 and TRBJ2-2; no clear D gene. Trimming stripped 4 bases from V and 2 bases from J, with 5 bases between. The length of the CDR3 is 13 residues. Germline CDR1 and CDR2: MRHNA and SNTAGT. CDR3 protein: CASSAVNTGELFF. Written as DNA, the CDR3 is TGTGCCAGCAGTGCGGTCAACACCGGGGAGCTGTTTTTT.

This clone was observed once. The CDR3 is CASSSYFEELAGVSYEQYF. Here the CDR3 DNA reads TGTGCCAGCAGTAGCTACTTTGAAGAACTAGCGGGGGTCTCCTACGAGCAGTACTTC. The chain couples TRBV28 to TRBJ2-7; 11 positions match TRBD2. CDR1 MDHEN and CDR2 SYDVKM come from the germline V gene. CDR3 length: 19 amino acids. V lost 5 bases, J lost 0 bases, and 15 bases stayed unmatched.

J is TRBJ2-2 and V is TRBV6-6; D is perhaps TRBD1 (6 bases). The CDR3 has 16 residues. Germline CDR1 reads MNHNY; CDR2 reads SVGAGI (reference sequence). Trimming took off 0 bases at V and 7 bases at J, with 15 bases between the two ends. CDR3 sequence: CASSYSYSGAGGELFF. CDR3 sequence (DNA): TGTGCCAGCAGTTACTCCTACTCAGGGGCGGGCGGGGAGCTGTTTTTT.

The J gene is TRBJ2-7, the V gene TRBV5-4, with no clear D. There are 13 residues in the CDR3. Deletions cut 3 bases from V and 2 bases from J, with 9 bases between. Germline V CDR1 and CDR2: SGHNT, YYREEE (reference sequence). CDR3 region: CASSYAQAYEQYF. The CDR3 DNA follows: TGTGCCAGCAGCTACGCCCAAGCCTACGAGCAGTACTTC.

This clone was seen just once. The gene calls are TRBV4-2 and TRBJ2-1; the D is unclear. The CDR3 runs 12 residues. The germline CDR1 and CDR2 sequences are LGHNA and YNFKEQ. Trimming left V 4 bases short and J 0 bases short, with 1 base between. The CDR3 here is CASSLSYNEQFF. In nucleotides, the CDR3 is TGTGCCAGCAGCCTCTCCTACAATGAGCAGTTCTTC.

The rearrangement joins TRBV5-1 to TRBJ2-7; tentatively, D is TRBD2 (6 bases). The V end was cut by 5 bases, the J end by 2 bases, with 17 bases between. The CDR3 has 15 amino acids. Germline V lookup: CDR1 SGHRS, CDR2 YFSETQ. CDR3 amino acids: CASSLGLGLPYEQYF. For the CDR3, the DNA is TGCGCCAGCAGTCTAGGCCTAGGACTACCCTACGAGCAGTACTTC.

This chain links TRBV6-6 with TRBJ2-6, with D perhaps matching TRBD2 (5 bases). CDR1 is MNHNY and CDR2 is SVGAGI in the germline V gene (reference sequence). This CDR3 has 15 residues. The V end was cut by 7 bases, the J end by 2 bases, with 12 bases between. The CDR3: CASTPERAGANVLTF. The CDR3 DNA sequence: TGTGCCAGCACCCCCGAGAGGGCTGGGGCCAACGTCCTGACTTTC.

The CDR3 DNA sequence: TGCGCCAGCAGCCCGGGGACTAGCGAGGAGACCCAGTACTTC. Its translation: CASSPGTSEETQYF. The V call is TRBV5-1, the J call TRBJ2-5, with 10 bases matching TRBD2. Germline V gene sequence: CDR1 SGHRS, CDR2 YFSETQ. V trimming: 4 bases; J trimming: 5 bases; junction bases outside the gene matches: 5. This CDR3 is built from 14 residues.

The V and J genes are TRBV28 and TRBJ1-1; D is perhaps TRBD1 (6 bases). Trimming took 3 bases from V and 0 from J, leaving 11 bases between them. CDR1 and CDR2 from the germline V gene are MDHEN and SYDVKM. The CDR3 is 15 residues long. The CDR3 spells CASSFGQRMNTEAFF. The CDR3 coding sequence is TGTGCCAGCAGTTTTGGACAGAGGATGAACACTGAAGCTTTCTTT.

This CDR3 reads CASSQPSGALSYEQYF. For the CDR3, the DNA is TGCGCCAGCAGCCAACCTAGCGGGGCCCTCTCCTACGAGCAGTACTTC. The chain couples TRBV4-1 to TRBJ2-7, with 9 positions matching TRBD2. There are 16 residues in the CDR3. Losses at the gene ends were 2 bases for V and 0 bases for J; bases not matched to a gene: 5. Germline CDR1 and CDR2: MGHRA and YSYEKL.

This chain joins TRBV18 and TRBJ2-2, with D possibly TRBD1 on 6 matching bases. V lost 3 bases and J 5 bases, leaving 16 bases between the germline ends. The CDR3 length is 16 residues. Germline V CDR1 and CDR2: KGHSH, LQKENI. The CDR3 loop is CASSPNPGALTGELFF. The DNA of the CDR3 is TGTGCCAGCTCACCCAACCCAGGGGCTTTAACCGGGGAGCTGTTTTTT.

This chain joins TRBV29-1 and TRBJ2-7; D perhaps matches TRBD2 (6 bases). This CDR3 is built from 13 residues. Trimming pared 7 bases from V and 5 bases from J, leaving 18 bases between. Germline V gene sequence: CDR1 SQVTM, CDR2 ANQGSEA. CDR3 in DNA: TGCAGCGGGAGGGTGGGTTTTAGCGACGAGCAGTACTTC. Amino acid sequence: CSGRVGFSDEQYF.